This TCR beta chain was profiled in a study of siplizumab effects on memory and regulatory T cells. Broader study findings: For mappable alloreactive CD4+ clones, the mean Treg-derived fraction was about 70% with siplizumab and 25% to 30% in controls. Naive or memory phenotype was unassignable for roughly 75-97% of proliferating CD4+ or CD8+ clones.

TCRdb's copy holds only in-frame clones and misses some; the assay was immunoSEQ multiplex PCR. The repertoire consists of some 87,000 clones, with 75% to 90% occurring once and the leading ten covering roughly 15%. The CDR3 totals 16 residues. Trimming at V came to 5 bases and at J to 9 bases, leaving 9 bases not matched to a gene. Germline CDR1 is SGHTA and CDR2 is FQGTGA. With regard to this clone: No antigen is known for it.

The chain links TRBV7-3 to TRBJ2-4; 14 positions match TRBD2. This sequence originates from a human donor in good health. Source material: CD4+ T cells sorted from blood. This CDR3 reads CASSLGTSGSNGIQYF. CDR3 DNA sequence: TGTGCCAGCAGCCTAGGGACTAGCGGGAGTAACGGCATTCAGTACTTC.